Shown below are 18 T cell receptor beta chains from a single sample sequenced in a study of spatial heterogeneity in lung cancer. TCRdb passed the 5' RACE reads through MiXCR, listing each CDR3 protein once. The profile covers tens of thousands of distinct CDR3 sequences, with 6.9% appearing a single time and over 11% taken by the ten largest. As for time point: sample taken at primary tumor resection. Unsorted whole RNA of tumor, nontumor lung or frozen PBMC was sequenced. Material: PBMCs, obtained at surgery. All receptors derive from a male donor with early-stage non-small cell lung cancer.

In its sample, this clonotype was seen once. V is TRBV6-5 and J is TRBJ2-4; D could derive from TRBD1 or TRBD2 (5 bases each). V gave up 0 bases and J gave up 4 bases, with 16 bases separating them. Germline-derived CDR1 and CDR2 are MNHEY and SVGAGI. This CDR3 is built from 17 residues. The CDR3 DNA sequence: TGTGCCAGCAGTTACTCGATTAGGTCAGGGACGAAAAACATTCAGTACTTC. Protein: CASSYSIRSGTKNIQYF.

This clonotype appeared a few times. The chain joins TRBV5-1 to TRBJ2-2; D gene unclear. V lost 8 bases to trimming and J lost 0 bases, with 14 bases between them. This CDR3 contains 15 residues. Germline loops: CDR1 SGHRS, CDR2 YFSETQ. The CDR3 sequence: CASSMFLANTGELFF. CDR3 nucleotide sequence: TGCGCCAGTTCAATGTTCCTTGCGAACACCGGGGAGCTGTTTTTT. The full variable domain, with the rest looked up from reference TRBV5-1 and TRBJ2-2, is KAGVTQTPRYLIKTRGQQVTLSCSPISGHRSVSWYQQTPGQGLQFLFEYFSETQRNKGNFPGRFSGRQFSNSRSEMNVSTLELGDSALYLCASSMFLANTGELFFGEGSRLTVL.

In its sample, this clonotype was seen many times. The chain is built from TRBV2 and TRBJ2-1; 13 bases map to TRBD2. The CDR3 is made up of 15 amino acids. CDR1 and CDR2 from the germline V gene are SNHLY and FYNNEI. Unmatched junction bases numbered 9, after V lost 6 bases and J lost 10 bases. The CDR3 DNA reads TGTGCCAGCAGATTCGGACTAGCGGGGGAGGGCGAGCAGTTCTTC. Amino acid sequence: CASRFGLAGEGEQFF.

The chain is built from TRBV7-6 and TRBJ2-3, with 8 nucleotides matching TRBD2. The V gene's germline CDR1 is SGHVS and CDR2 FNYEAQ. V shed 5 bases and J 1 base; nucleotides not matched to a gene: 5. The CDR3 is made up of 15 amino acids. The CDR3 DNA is TGTGCCAGCAGCAGAAGCGGGGGCCGCACAGATACGCAGTATTTT. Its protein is CASSRSGGRTDTQYF.

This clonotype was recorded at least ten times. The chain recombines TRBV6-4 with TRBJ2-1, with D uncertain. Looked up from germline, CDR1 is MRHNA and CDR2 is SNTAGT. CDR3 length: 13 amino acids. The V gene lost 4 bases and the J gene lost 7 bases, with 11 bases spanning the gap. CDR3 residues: CASSGSTRNEQFF. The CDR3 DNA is TGTGCCAGCAGTGGGAGCACAAGAAATGAGCAGTTCTTC.

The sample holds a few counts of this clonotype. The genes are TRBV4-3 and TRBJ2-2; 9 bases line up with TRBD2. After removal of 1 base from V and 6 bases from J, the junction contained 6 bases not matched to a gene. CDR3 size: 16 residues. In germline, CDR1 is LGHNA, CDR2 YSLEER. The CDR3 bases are TGCGCCAGCAGCCAAGGGCCGGGACTAGCCGCCGGGGAGCTGTTTTTT. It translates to CASSQGPGLAAGELFF.

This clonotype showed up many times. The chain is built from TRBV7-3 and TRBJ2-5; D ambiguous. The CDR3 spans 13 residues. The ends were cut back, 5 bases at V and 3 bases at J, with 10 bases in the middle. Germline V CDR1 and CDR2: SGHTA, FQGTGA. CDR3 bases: TGTGCCAGCAGCCCCCCGCTGGAAGAGACCCAGTACTTC. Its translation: CASSPPLEETQYF. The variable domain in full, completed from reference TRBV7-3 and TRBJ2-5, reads GAGVSQTPSNKVTEKGKYVELRCDPISGHTALYWYRQSLGQGPEFLIYFQGTGAADDSGLPNDRFFAVRPEGSVSTLKIQRTERGDSAVYLCASSPPLEETQYFGPGTRLLVL.

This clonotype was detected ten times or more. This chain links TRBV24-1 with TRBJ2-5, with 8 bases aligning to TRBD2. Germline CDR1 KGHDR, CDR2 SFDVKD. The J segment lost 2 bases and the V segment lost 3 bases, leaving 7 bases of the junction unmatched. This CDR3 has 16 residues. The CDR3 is CATSDSGSSLQETQYF. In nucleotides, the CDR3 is TGTGCCACCAGTGATAGCGGGAGCTCACTTCAAGAGACCCAGTACTTC.

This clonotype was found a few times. In DNA, the CDR3 is TGTGCTAGTGGTTTGACAGCTAACACTGAAGCTTTCTTT. Its protein product is CASGLTANTEAFF. The chain recombines TRBV12-5 with TRBJ1-1; the D is unclear. V lost 2 bases and J 2 bases, leaving 6 bases between the germline ends. The CDR3 runs to 13 residues. Per germline, CDR1 LGHNT and CDR2 FRNRAP.

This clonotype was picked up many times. CDR3 coding DNA: TGCAGTGCTAGAGCCTTCACGACTAGCGGGAAGGATGAGCAGTTCTTC. It codes for CSARAFTTSGKDEQFF. V gene TRBV20-1 combines with J gene TRBJ2-1; TRBD2 matches at 11 bases. CDR3 length equals 16 residues. Trimming removed 1 base from V and 8 bases from J; junction bases left unmatched: 10. Germline lookup yields CDR1 DFQATT and CDR2 SNEGSKA (reference sequence).

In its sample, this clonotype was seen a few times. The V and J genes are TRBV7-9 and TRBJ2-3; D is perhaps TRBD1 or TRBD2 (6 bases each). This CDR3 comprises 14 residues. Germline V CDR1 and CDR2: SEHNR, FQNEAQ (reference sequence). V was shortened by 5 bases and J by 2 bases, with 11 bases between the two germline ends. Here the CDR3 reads CASSLGGFTDTQYF. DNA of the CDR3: TGTGCCAGCAGCCTCGGGGGCTTCACAGATACGCAGTATTTT.

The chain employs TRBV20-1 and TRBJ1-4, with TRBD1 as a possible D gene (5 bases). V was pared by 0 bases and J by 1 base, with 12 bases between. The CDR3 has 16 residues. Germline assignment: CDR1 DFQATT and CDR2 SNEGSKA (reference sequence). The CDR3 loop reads CSARDLRQLTNEKLFF. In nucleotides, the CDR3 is TGCAGTGCTAGAGATCTTAGACAGCTAACTAATGAAAAACTGTTTTTT.

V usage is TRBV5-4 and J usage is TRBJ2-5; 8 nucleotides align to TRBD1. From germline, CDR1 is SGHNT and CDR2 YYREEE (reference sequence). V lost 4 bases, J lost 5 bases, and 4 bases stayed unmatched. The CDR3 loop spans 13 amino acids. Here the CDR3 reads CASSPGGLETQYF. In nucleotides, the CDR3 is TGTGCCAGCAGCCCAGGGGGCCTGGAGACCCAGTACTTC.

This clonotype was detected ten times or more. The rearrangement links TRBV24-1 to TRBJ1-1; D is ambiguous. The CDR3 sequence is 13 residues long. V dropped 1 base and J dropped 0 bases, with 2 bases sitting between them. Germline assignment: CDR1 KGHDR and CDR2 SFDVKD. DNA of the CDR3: TGTGCCACCAGTGATTTTATGAACACTGAAGCTTTCTTT. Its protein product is CATSDFMNTEAFF.

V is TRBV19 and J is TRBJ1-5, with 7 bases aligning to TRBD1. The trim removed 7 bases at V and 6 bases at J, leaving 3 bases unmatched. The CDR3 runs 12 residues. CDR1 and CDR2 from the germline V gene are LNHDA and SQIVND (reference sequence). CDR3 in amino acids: CASTAGGQPQHF. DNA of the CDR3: TGTGCCAGTACCGCAGGGGGTCAGCCCCAGCATTTT. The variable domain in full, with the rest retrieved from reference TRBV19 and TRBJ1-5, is DGGITQSPKYLFRKEGQNVTLSCEQNLNHDAMYWYRQDPGQGLRLIYYSQIVNDFQKGDIAEGYSVSREKKESFPLTVTSAQKNPTAFYLCASTAGGQPQHFGDGTRLSIL.

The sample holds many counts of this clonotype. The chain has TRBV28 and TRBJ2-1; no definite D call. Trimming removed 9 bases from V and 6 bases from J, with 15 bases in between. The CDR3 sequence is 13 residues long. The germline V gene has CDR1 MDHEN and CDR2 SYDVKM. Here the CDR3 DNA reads TGTGCCAGTAGGGTAGCAGCCCCCAATGAGCAGTTCTTC. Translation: CASRVAAPNEQFF.

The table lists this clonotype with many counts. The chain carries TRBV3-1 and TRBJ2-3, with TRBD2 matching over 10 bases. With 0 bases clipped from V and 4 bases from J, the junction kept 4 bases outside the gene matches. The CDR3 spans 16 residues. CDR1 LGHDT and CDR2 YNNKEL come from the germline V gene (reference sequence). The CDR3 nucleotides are TGTGCCAGCAGCCAAGATCCTAGCGGGAGTGCAGATACGCAGTATTTT. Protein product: CASSQDPSGSADTQYF.

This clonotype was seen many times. The CDR3 is CASSLGLPGQPQHF. CDR3 bases: TGTGCCAGCAGCTTAGGGTTACCAGGCCAGCCCCAGCATTTT. The J gene is TRBJ1-5, the V gene TRBV7-6, with D unresolved. CDR3 length equals 14 residues. CDR1 is SGHVS, CDR2 FNYEAQ, per germline. Between the trimmed V and J ends, which lost 1 base and 7 bases, there was a span of 11 bases.